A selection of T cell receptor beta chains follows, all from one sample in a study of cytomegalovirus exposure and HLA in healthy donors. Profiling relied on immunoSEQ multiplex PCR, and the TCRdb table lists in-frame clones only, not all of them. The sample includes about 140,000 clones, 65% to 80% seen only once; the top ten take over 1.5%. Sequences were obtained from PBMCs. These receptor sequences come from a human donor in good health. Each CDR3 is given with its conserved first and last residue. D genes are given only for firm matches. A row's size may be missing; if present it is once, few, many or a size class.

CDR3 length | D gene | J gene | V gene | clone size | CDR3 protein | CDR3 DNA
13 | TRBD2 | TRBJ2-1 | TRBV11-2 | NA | CASSLERGSEQFF | TGTGCCAGCAGCTTAGAGCGGGGGTCGGAGCAGTTCTTC
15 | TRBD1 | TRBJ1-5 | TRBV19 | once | CASIERGLSNQPQHF | TGTGCCAGTATTGAGAGGGGGCTGAGCAATCAGCCCCAGCATTTT
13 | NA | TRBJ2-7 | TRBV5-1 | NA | CASGIDRNYEQYF | TGCGCCAGCGGGATCGACAGAAACTACGAGCAGTACTTC
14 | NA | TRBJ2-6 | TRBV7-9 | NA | CAAAAAGGANVLTF | TGTGCAGCGGCAGCGGCCGGGGGGGCCAACGTCCTGACTTTC
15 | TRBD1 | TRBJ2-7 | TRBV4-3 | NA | CASSQPNRGSHEQYF | TGCGCCAGCAGCCAGCCCAACAGGGGCTCCCACGAGCAGTACTTC
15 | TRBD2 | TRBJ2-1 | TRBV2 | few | CASSGLAGGYNEQFF | TGTGCCAGCAGTGGACTAGCGGGAGGATACAATGAGCAGTTCTTC
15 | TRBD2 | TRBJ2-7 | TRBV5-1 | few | CASSLGGGRTYEQYF | TGCGCCAGCAGCTTGGGAGGCGGGAGAACGTACGAGCAGTACTTC
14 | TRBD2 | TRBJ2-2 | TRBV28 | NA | CASRSGSGTGELFF | TGTGCCAGCAGGAGCGGGAGTGGCACCGGGGAGCTGTTTTTT
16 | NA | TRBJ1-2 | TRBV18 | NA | CASSPPTGTLNYGYTF | TGTGCCAGCTCACCCCCAACAGGGACCCTTAACTATGGCTACACCTTC
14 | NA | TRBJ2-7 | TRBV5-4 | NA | CASSLDRLSYEQYF | TGTGCCAGCAGCTTGGACAGGCTCTCCTACGAGCAGTACTTC
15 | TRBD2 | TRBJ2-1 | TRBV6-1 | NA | CASSEGGSSYNEQFF | TGTGCCAGCAGTGAGGGGGGGAGCTCCTACAATGAGCAGTTCTTC
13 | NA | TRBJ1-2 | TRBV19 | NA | CASSLQVNYGYTF | TGTGCCAGTAGCTTACAGGTCAACTATGGCTACACCTTC
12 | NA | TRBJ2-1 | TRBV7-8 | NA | CASSLSASSEFF | TGTGCCAGCAGCTTATCGGCGTCCAGCGAGTTCTTC
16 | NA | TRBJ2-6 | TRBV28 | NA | CASSPAAISGANVLTF | TGTGCCAGCAGCCCCGCTGCGATCTCTGGGGCCAACGTCCTGACTTTC
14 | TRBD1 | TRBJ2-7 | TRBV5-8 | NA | CASSLGQGFYEQYF | TGTGCCAGCAGCTTGGGACAGGGGTTCTACGAGCAGTACTTC
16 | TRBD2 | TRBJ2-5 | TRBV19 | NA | CASSMGGLAGGETQYF | TGTGCCAGTAGTATGGGGGGACTAGCGGGTGGGGAGACCCAGTACTTC
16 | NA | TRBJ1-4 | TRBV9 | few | CASREKGGGRWEKLFF | TGTGCCAGCAGAGAAAAAGGGGGGGGCAGGTGGGAAAAACTGTTTTTT
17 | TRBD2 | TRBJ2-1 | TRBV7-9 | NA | CASSLKSTSGGNNEQFF | TGTGCCAGCAGCTTAAAGTCGACTAGCGGGGGGAACAATGAGCAGTTCTTC
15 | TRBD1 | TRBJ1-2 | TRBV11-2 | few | CASSDSGTVRGGYTF | TGTGCCAGCAGCGACTCCGGGACAGTGAGGGGCGGCTACACCTTC
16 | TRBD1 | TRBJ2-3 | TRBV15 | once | CATSRSYDRGADTQYF | TGTGCCACCAGCAGATCATACGACAGGGGCGCAGATACGCAGTATTTT
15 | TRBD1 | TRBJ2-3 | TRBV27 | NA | CASSSGQGVTDTQYF | TGTGCCAGCAGTTCGGGACAGGGAGTGACAGATACGCAGTATTTT
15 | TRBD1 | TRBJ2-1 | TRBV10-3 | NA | CAISEGRQGAGEQFF | TGTGCCATCAGTGAAGGCCGACAGGGGGCCGGGGAGCAGTTCTTC
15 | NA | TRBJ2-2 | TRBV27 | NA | CASSLYGGYTGELFF | TGTGCCAGCAGTTTATATGGGGGGTACACCGGGGAGCTGTTTTTT
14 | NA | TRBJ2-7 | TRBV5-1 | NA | CASRRGGAGYEQYF | TGCGCCAGCCGACGTGGGGGGGCCGGATACGAGCAGTACTTC
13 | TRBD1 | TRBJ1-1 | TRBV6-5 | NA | CASSYRGQTEAFF | TGTGCCAGCAGCTACAGGGGGCAGACTGAAGCTTTCTTT
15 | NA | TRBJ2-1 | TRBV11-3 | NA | CASSDTGHPLNGQFF | TGTGCCAGCAGTGATACGGGACATCCCCTAAACGGGCAGTTCTTC
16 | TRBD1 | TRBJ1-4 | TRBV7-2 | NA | CASSLVEGTAGEKLFF | TGTGCCAGCAGCTTAGTAGAGGGGACAGCAGGTGAAAAACTGTTTTTT
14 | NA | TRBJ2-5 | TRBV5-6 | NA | CASSFVGVGETQYF | TGTGCCAGCAGCTTCGTAGGGGTAGGAGAGACCCAGTACTTC
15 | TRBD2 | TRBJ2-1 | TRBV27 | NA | CASISGTSGRNEQFF | TGTGCCAGCATCTCCGGGACTAGCGGGAGAAATGAGCAGTTCTTC
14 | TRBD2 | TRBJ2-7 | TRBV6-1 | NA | CASRASGPAYEQYF | TGTGCCAGCAGGGCTAGCGGGCCTGCCTACGAGCAGTACTTC
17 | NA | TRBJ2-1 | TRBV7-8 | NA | CASSLTLGGDGWNEQFF | TGTGCCAGCAGCCTGACTTTGGGGGGAGATGGGTGGAATGAGCAGTTCTTC
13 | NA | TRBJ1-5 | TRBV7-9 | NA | CASSALEDQPQHF | TGTGCCAGCAGCGCCCTAGAAGACCAGCCCCAGCATTTT
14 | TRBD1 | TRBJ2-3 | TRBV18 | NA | CASSVGQGPDTQYF | TGTGCCAGCTCAGTGGGACAGGGTCCAGATACGCAGTATTTT
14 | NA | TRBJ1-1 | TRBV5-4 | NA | CASSSGTEYTEAFF | TGTGCCAGCAGCTCCGGGACTGAGTACACTGAAGCTTTCTTT
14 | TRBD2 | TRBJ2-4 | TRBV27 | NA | CASSSTSGRGIQYF | TGTGCCAGCAGTTCGACTAGCGGGAGAGGCATTCAGTACTTC
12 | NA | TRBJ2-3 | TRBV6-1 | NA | CASSESSGTQYF | TGTGCCAGCAGTGAGTCGTCCGGTACGCAGTATTTT
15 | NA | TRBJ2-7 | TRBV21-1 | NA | CASSKVSGGSYEQYF | TGTGCCAGCAGCAAAGTTTCAGGGGGCTCCTACGAGCAGTACTTC
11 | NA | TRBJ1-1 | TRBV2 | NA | CASTRDTEAFF | TGTGCCAGCACTCGGGACACTGAAGCTTTCTTT
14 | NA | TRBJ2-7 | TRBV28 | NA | CASSLVGGAYEQYF | TGTGCCAGCAGTTTAGTAGGCGGAGCCTACGAGCAGTACTTC
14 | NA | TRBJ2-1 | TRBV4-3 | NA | CASSQDVSVNEQFF | TGCGCCAGCAGCCAAGATGTCTCCGTCAATGAGCAGTTCTTC
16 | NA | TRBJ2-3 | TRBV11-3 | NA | CASSFLVGSSVDTQYF | TGTGCCAGCAGCTTCCTGGTCGGGAGCTCCGTAGATACGCAGTATTTT
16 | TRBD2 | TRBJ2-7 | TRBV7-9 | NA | CASSLAQGGRRVEQYF | TGTGCCAGCAGCCTAGCCCAAGGCGGGAGAAGGGTCGAGCAGTACTTC
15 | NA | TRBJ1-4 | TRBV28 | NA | CASSQGPATNEKLFF | TGTGCCAGCAGCCAGGGCCCCGCAACTAATGAAAAACTGTTTTTT
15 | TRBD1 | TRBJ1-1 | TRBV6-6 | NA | CASSRDRGLGTEAFF | TGTGCCAGCAGTAGGGACAGGGGGTTAGGCACTGAAGCTTTCTTT
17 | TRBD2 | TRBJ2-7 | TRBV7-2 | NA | CASSLVATSGRGYEQYF | TGTGCCAGCAGCTTAGTCGCGACTAGCGGGAGGGGCTACGAGCAGTACTTC
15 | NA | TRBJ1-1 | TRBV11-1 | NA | CASSGSTGMNTEAFF | TGTGCCAGCAGCGGATCCACAGGGATGAACACTGAAGCTTTCTTT
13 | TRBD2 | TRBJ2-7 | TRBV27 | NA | CASSLAGVREQYF | TGTGCCAGCAGTTTAGCGGGAGTAAGAGAGCAGTACTTC
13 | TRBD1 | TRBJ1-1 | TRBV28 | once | CASSITGGTEAFF | TGTGCCAGCAGTATCACAGGGGGAACTGAAGCTTTCTTT
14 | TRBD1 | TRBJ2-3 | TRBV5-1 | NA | CASSGTGGEDTQYF | TGCGCCAGCAGCGGGACAGGGGGGGAGGATACGCAGTATTTT
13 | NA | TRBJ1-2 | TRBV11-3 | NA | CASSTPQGYGYTF | TGTGCCAGCAGCACCCCACAGGGCTATGGCTACACCTTC
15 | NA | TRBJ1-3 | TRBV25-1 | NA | CASSEQGFSGNTIYF | TGTGCCAGCAGTGAACAGGGGTTCTCTGGAAACACCATATATTTT